The 23 T cell receptor beta chains in this list originate from one sample, sequenced in a study of T cell changes during pregnancy in multiple sclerosis (dated by TCRdb to 2018 to 2020). Library preparation was by the immunoSEQ multiplex PCR assay. TCRdb provides this immuneACCESS table in a form limited to in-frame rearrangements. Some clones are lacking; in checked studies, under half of them reflect an unresolved V gene, and why the rest are absent is not known. For this sample there are about 66,000 clones; 91% appear just once. Clones ranked in the top ten supply under 6% of the sample. Here the sequenced sample was CD8+ T cells from peripheral blood mononuclear cells, taken before pregnancy. The receptors were gathered from a female donor with multiple sclerosis, enrolled in a pregnancy study.

In its sample, this clone was seen once. This chain connects TRBV9 to TRBJ2-2; D ambiguous. V lost 5 bases and J lost 7, with 12 bases in between. The CDR3 is made up of 13 amino acids. CDR1 and CDR2 from the germline V gene are SGDLS and YYNGEE. CDR3 coding DNA: TGTGCCAGCAGTTATGAGAGAATCGGGGAGCTGTTTTTT. Translating gives CASSYERIGELFF.

This chain connects TRBV29-1 to TRBJ1-4; tentatively, D is TRBD1 (6 bases). The CDR3 extends over 15 amino acids. Germline lookup yields CDR1 SQVTM and CDR2 ANQGSEA. V lost 5 bases to trimming and J lost 4 bases, with 17 bases between them. CDR3 sequence reads: CSVIQGKARNEKLFF. In nucleotides, the CDR3 is TGCAGCGTTATACAGGGCAAGGCCCGTAATGAAAAACTGTTTTTT.

This sequence joins TRBV27 and TRBJ1-2; the D is unclear. The CDR3 length is 13 residues. Germline V lookup: CDR1 MNHEY, CDR2 SMNVEV (reference sequence). V was pared by 3 bases and J by 3 bases, with 8 bases between. CDR3 DNA: TGTGCCAGCAGTTTCGGGGTAGACTATGGCTACACCTTC. Its translation is CASSFGVDYGYTF.

The V gene is TRBV25-1, the J gene TRBJ1-1, with 10 bases fitting TRBD1. V lost 2 bases, J lost 3 bases, and 12 bases stayed unmatched. There are 18 residues in the CDR3. Germline CDR1 and CDR2: MGHDK and SYGVNS. The CDR3 region is CASSETPGTGDVYTEAFF. In DNA form, the CDR3 reads TGTGCCAGCAGTGAAACCCCCGGGACAGGGGATGTCTACACTGAAGCTTTCTTT.

This clone was recorded only once. V is TRBV11-2 and J is TRBJ2-2; 7 bases match TRBD1. Trimming removed 4 bases from V and 4 bases from J; junction bases left unmatched: 6. CDR3 length: 15 amino acids. Germline V lookup: CDR1 SGHAT, CDR2 FQNNGV. The CDR3 sequence is CASSSGQLGTGELFF. CDR3 sequence (DNA): TGTGCCAGCAGCTCGGGACAGTTGGGCACCGGGGAGCTGTTTTTT.

V is TRBV6-6 and J is TRBJ1-5, with unresolved D. The CDR3 length is 13 residues. CDR1 and CDR2 (germline): MNHNY, SVGAGI (reference sequence). Trimming took 5 bases from V and 0 from J, leaving 5 bases between them. CDR3: CASSTGSNQPQHF. In DNA form, the CDR3 reads TGTGCCAGCAGTACTGGTAGCAATCAGCCCCAGCATTTT.

The V and J genes are TRBV7-2 and TRBJ2-7; 8 nucleotides match TRBD2. The V gene end was trimmed by 4 bases and the J gene end by 5 bases; junction bases not matched to a gene: 7. From germline, CDR1 is SGHTA and CDR2 FQGNSA. This CDR3 spans 14 amino acids. Here the CDR3 reads CASSYSGVGNEQYF. The CDR3 nucleotides read TGTGCCAGCAGCTATAGCGGGGTCGGAAACGAGCAGTACTTC. Full variable domain (outside the CDR3, taken from reference TRBV7-2 and TRBJ2-7): GAGVSQSPSNKVTEKGKDVELRCDPISGHTALYWYRQSLGQGLEFLIYFQGNSAPDKSGLPSDRFSAERTGGSVSTLTIQRTQQEDSAVYLCASSYSGVGNEQYFGPGTRLTVT.

The V gene is TRBV5-1, the J gene TRBJ2-1; D is ambiguous. The CDR3 loop spans 15 amino acids. Germline-derived CDR1 and CDR2 are SGHRS and YFSETQ. The germline V and J ends were trimmed by 0 bases and 2 bases, with 9 bases remaining between them. The CDR3 bases are TGCGCCAGCAGCTTGGGCCAGGCCACCTACAATGAGCAGTTCTTC. As protein: CASSLGQATYNEQFF.

The V gene is TRBV4-1, the J gene TRBJ2-5; a possible D gene is TRBD2 (6 bases). V lost 4 bases to trimming and J lost 0 bases, with 9 bases between them. CDR1 and CDR2 (germline): MGHRA, YSYEKL. The CDR3 totals 14 residues. CDR3 DNA sequence: TGCGCCAGCAGCCCGGGGGTAAACCAAGAGACCCAGTACTTC. Amino acids: CASSPGVNQETQYF.

This clone was counted a few times. This chain uses TRBV19 with TRBJ1-2; TRBD1 might be the D (5 bases). The V and J ends lost 10 bases and 2 bases respectively, with 11 bases between them. Germline CDR1 reads LNHDA; CDR2 reads SQIVND (reference sequence). The CDR3 has 12 amino acids. This CDR3 reads CATNRGNYGYTF. The CDR3 DNA reads TGTGCCACCAACCGGGGGAACTATGGCTACACCTTC.

The chain is built from TRBV29-1 and TRBJ2-7; 8 bases align to TRBD1. Germline CDR1 is SQVTM and CDR2 is ANQGSEA. The V gene end was trimmed by 6 bases and the J gene end by 4 bases; junction bases not matched to a gene: 8. CDR3 length: 13 amino acids. The CDR3 loop reads CSVTGTGGYEQYF. CDR3 in DNA: TGCAGCGTAACCGGGACAGGAGGTTACGAGCAGTACTTC.

V and J are TRBV2 and TRBJ1-1, with TRBD1 matching over 10 bases. CDR1 and CDR2 (germline): SNHLY, FYNNEI. CDR3 length equals 15 residues. V trimming: 6 bases; J trimming: 7 bases; junction bases outside the gene matches: 11. The CDR3 coding sequence is TGTGCCAGCAGCGACCCGGGACAGGGGCATCTTGAAGCTTTCTTT. This encodes CASSDPGQGHLEAFF. The full variable domain, rest sourced from reference TRBV2 and TRBJ1-1, is EPEVTQTPSHQVTQMGQEVILRCVPISNHLYFYWYRQILGQKVEFLVSFYNNEISEKSEIFDDQFSVERPDGSNFTLKIRSTKLEDSAMYFCASSDPGQGHLEAFFGQGTRLTVV.

V is TRBV15 and J is TRBJ2-1; 9 nucleotides line up with TRBD1. The CDR3 length is 15 residues. V gave up 0 bases and J gave up 5 bases; unmatched junction bases: 2. Per the germline V gene, CDR1 is LNHNV and CDR2 is YYDKDF (reference sequence). The CDR3 DNA is TGTGCCACCAGCAGAGATGGACAGGGGCACAATGAGCAGTTCTTC. Its protein is CATSRDGQGHNEQFF.

The CDR3 region has the DNA TGTGCTTCAAGGCCTGGGGAGATGAACACTGAAGCTTTCTTT. It yields the protein CASRPGEMNTEAFF. The gene calls are TRBV15 and TRBJ1-1; D gene uncertain. This CDR3 comprises 14 residues. Germline lookup yields CDR1 LNHNV and CDR2 YYDKDF (reference sequence).

The chain carries TRBV11-2 and TRBJ2-1; 8 bases are a match to TRBD2. V lost 0 bases to trimming and J lost 0 bases; unmatched junction nucleotides: 10. The CDR3 length is 19 residues. Germline assignment: CDR1 SGHAT and CDR2 FQNNGV. CDR3 in DNA: TGTGCCAGCAGCTTAGACCGCCTAGCGGGTCGCCCCTCCTACAATGAGCAGTTCTTC. This codes for CASSLDRLAGRPSYNEQFF. Filled out from reference TRBV11-2 and TRBJ2-1, the complete variable domain reads EAGVAQSPRYKIIEKRQSVAFWCNPISGHATLYWYQQILGQGPKLLIQFQNNGVVDDSQLPKDRFSAERLKGVDSTLKIQPAKLEDSAVYLCASSLDRLAGRPSYNEQFFGPGTRLTVL.

This clone occurred once. The junction does not match germline at one end; this may be a read error. The chain combines TRBV13 with TRBJ1-1; perhaps TRBD1 as D (5 bases). Germline CDR1 PRHDT, CDR2 FYEKMQ (reference sequence). The CDR3 has 14 residues. CDR3 bases: TGTGCCAGCCGCTTGTCAGGGCTGAACACTGAAGCTTTCTTT. It translates to CASRLSGLNTEAFF.

This sequence joins TRBV19 and TRBJ2-7, with 11 bases identical to TRBD1. Germline V gene sequence: CDR1 LNHDA, CDR2 SQIVND (reference sequence). This CDR3 comprises 15 residues. The junction had 4 bases not matched to a gene; V was cut back by 6 bases and J by 0 bases. The DNA of the CDR3 is TGTGCCAGTAGCTGGGGACAGGGGGGCTCCTACGAGCAGTACTTC. This translates into CASSWGQGGSYEQYF.

The gene calls are TRBV13 and TRBJ2-1, with 9 bases aligning to TRBD2. Looked up from germline, CDR1 is PRHDT and CDR2 is FYEKMQ (reference sequence). V lost 1 base to trimming and J lost 4 bases; unmatched junction nucleotides: 5. The CDR3 is made up of 16 amino acids. The CDR3 region has the DNA TGTGCCAGCAGCTTAGCTTCTAGCGGGGAATACAATGAGCAGTTCTTC. Translation gives CASSLASSGEYNEQFF.

The rearrangement links TRBV6-5 to TRBJ2-1; 8 bases are shared with TRBD2. This CDR3 comprises 15 residues. Germline CDR1 and CDR2: MNHEY and SVGAGI. V shed 5 bases, J shed 7 bases, and the junction held 10 bases outside the gene matches. The CDR3 nucleotides are TGTGCCAGCAGTCCATCGGCGGGGGGCTTGAATGAGCAGTTCTTC. This gives the protein CASSPSAGGLNEQFF.

V usage is TRBV7-9 and J usage is TRBJ2-1, with 8 bases fitting TRBD2. CDR3 length equals 16 residues. Germline V gene data show CDR1 as SEHNR and CDR2 as FQNEAQ (reference sequence). Trimming took 3 bases from V and 9 from J; bases not matched to a gene: 13. The CDR3 is CASSFPLAGSGSEQFF. The CDR3 DNA reads TGTGCCAGCAGCTTCCCTCTAGCGGGTAGCGGCAGTGAGCAGTTCTTC. Complete variable domain (other parts from reference TRBV7-9 and TRBJ2-1): DTGVSQNPRHKITKRGQNVTFRCDPISEHNRLYWYRQTLGQGPEFLTYFQNEAQLEKSRLLSDRFSAERPKGSFSTLEIQRTEQGDSAMYLCASSFPLAGSGSEQFFGPGTRLTVL.

The J gene is TRBJ2-2, the V gene TRBV9; a weak D match, TRBD2 (5 bases). The CDR3 extends over 16 amino acids. Germline lookup yields CDR1 SGDLS and CDR2 YYNGEE. Between the trimmed V and J ends, which lost 4 bases and 0 bases, there was a span of 13 bases. The CDR3 DNA reads as TGTGCCAGCAGCACCTTGGACTCAGCGAACACCGGGGAGCTGTTTTTT. This codes for CASSTLDSANTGELFF.

The chain links TRBV5-4 to TRBJ1-1; possible D gene TRBD1, 5 bases. Deletions cut 0 bases from V and 6 bases from J, with 18 bases between. The germline V gene encodes CDR1 SGHNT and CDR2 YYREEE (reference sequence). This CDR3 has 16 residues. The CDR3 protein is CASSLGVGGSVPEAFF. The DNA for the CDR3 is TGTGCCAGCAGCTTGGGGGTGGGGGGGAGCGTGCCTGAAGCTTTCTTT.

The chain has TRBV9 and TRBJ2-1; the D is unclear. Germline CDR1 reads SGDLS; CDR2 reads YYNGEE. Trimming took off 5 bases at V and 7 bases at J, with 22 bases between the two ends. The CDR3 extends over 16 amino acids. The CDR3, as DNA: TGTGCCAGCAGTTGGTCCCTTACAGATTCAAAGAATGAGCAGTTCTTC. This translates into CASSWSLTDSKNEQFF.